This passage covers 20 T cell receptor beta chains from one sample sequenced in a study of control samples from healthy donors and cancer patients. Some clones are missing from TCRdb's copy, which holds only in-frame ones; the method was immunoSEQ multiplex PCR. This table holds around 55,000 clones, 89% found once. Input material: PBMCs. All receptors derive from a man aged 35-49 years with colorectal cancer.

The chain combines TRBV5-1 with TRBJ2-5, with D hard to call. Trimming stripped 4 bases from V and 4 bases from J, with 14 bases between. CDR3 size: 14 residues. Germline loops: CDR1 SGHRS, CDR2 YFSETQ. This CDR3 is CASSVGSGPETQYF. CDR3 bases: TGCGCCAGCAGCGTGGGATCCGGGCCAGAGACCCAGTACTTC.

This chain links TRBV7-8 with TRBJ1-1; D perhaps matches TRBD1 (6 bases). Trimming took 2 bases from V and 2 from J, leaving 15 bases between them. The CDR3 is made up of 16 amino acids. Germline CDR1 SGHVS, CDR2 FQNEAQ. The CDR3 DNA reads as TGTGCCAGCAGCTTAAGAGTGGGGGCGGGAAACACTGAAGCTTTCTTT. Amino acid sequence: CASSLRVGAGNTEAFF.

J is TRBJ1-1 and V is TRBV19; 7 positions match TRBD1. This CDR3 has 13 amino acids. CDR1 LNHDA and CDR2 SQIVND come from the germline V gene (reference sequence). The V gene end was trimmed by 3 bases and the J gene end by 4 bases; junction bases not matched to a gene: 2. The CDR3 protein is CASSIRQGTEAFF. CDR3 nucleotide sequence: TGTGCCAGTAGTATTCGACAGGGCACTGAAGCTTTCTTT.

The rearrangement joins TRBV6-5 to TRBJ1-1; D is possibly TRBD1 (6 bases). CDR1 is MNHEY, CDR2 SVGAGI, per germline. With 6 bases removed from V and 4 bases from J, the gap between germline ends came to 15 bases. The CDR3 has 14 residues. The CDR3: CASSLRGLGTEAFF. The CDR3 DNA follows: TGTGCCAGCAGCCTCAGGGGATTGGGCACTGAAGCTTTCTTT.

The gene calls are TRBV14 and TRBJ2-5; the D is unclear. The CDR3 length is 15 residues. Germline CDR1 and CDR2: SGHDN and FVKESK. The germline V and J ends were trimmed by 1 base and 5 bases, with 14 bases remaining between them. DNA for the CDR3: TGTGCCAGCAGCCAAGGAGTACGACTCCCCGAGACCCAGTACTTC. Its translation is CASSQGVRLPETQYF.

The V gene is TRBV5-6, the J gene TRBJ2-7, with a tentative D call TRBD2 (6 bases). Germline loops: CDR1 SGHDT, CDR2 YYEEEE. V lost 6 bases, J lost 2 bases, and 18 bases lay in between. The CDR3 runs to 15 residues. CDR3 sequence reads: CASTPWGVSPYEQYF. CDR3 DNA: TGTGCCAGCACCCCATGGGGGGTTTCGCCCTACGAGCAGTACTTC.

The chain links TRBV11-2 to TRBJ2-3; D uncertain. Trimming stripped 1 base from V and 4 bases from J, with 6 bases between. Germline loops: CDR1 SGHAT, CDR2 FQNNGV. The CDR3 sequence is 13 residues long. CDR3 coding DNA: TGTGCCAGCAGCTTAGTTATGTCAGATACGCAGTATTTT. It yields the protein CASSLVMSDTQYF.

The chain carries TRBV27 and TRBJ2-7; D gene unclear. Germline V gene sequence: CDR1 MNHEY, CDR2 SMNVEV (reference sequence). Deletions cut 6 bases from V and 3 bases from J, with 12 bases between. The length of the CDR3 is 13 residues. CDR3 in DNA: TGTGCCAGCAGCCTCCAAACCGGCTACGAGCAGTACTTC. Protein sequence: CASSLQTGYEQYF.

This chain joins TRBV24-1 and TRBJ1-2; D ambiguous. The CDR3 runs 14 residues. V lost 3 bases and J lost 2, with 9 bases in between. Germline values: CDR1 KGHDR, CDR2 SFDVKD. The CDR3 DNA follows: TGTGCCACCAGTGATGCCGACATCAACTATGGCTACACCTTC. It codes for CATSDADINYGYTF.

In this sample, this clone turned up once. The genes are TRBV19 and TRBJ1-2; D remains unclear. The CDR3 extends over 13 amino acids. Germline CDR1 LNHDA, CDR2 SQIVND (reference sequence). The V end was cut by 6 bases, the J end by 2 bases, with 10 bases between. CDR3 amino acids: CASSREGNYGYTF. The CDR3 DNA sequence: TGTGCCAGTAGCCGGGAGGGAAACTATGGCTACACCTTC.

The chain joins TRBV25-1 to TRBJ2-1; D is unclear. Trimming removed 1 base from V and 2 bases from J, with 9 bases in between. The CDR3 is 15 amino acids. Germline V gene data show CDR1 as MGHDK and CDR2 as SYGVNS. The CDR3 reads CASSESSRPYNEQFF. In DNA, the CDR3 is TGTGCCAGCAGTGAATCGAGTAGGCCCTACAATGAGCAGTTCTTC.

This chain links TRBV18 with TRBJ2-2; a possible D gene is TRBD2 (5 bases). Trimming took 1 base from V and 4 from J, leaving 10 bases between them. The CDR3 has 15 residues. Germline V gives CDR1 KGHSH, CDR2 LQKENI. CDR3 loop: CASSPRLAGTGELFF. The DNA of the CDR3 is TGTGCCAGCTCACCACGTCTAGCCGGCACCGGGGAGCTGTTTTTT. The variable domain in full, completed from reference TRBV18 and TRBJ2-2, reads NAGVMQNPRHLVRRRGQEARLRCSPMKGHSHVYWYRQLPEEGLKFMVYLQKENIIDESGMPKERFSAEFPKEGPSILRIQQVVRGDSAAYFCASSPRLAGTGELFFGEGSRLTVL.

The chain links TRBV2 to TRBJ1-2; D is possibly TRBD1 (5 bases). CDR1 is SNHLY, CDR2 FYNNEI, per germline. The CDR3 contains 14 residues. Between the trimmed V and J ends, which lost 7 bases and 4 bases, there was a span of 16 bases. The CDR3 DNA follows: TGTGCCAGCACCCAAGACAGATACCTCTATGGCTACACCTTC. This codes for CASTQDRYLYGYTF.

The CDR3 DNA sequence: TGTGCCAGCAGCCAAGATGCTCGCGAGCAGTTCTTC. Its translation is CASSQDAREQFF. The V and J genes are TRBV3-1 (or the pseudogene TRBV3-2) and TRBJ2-1, with D unresolved. The V end lost 0 bases, the J end lost 10 bases, and 7 bases lay between the germline ends. The CDR3 runs to 12 residues. CDR1 and CDR2 (germline): LGHDT, YNNKEL (reference sequence).

V gene TRBV19 combines with J gene TRBJ2-2; 10 bases match TRBD2. Germline V CDR1 and CDR2: LNHDA, SQIVND (reference sequence). V lost 4 bases and J lost 11; bases outside the gene matches: 10. The CDR3 is 15 amino acids. This CDR3 reads CASSNPGLALSELFF. CDR3 in DNA: TGTGCCAGTAGTAACCCGGGACTAGCGTTATCTGAGCTGTTTTTT.

The chain employs TRBV12-3 or TRBV12-4 and TRBJ2-2; D call uncertain. CDR3 size: 13 residues. V was trimmed by 6 bases and J by 2 bases, leaving 7 bases between them. The CDR3 DNA reads TGTGCCAGCAGACAGAGAAACACCGGGGAGCTGTTTTTT. Protein: CASRQRNTGELFF.

This clone was seen only a few times. The sample carries other DNA sequences with the same CDR3. The rearrangement joins TRBV11-2 to TRBJ2-7; D unresolved. Germline V gives CDR1 SGHAT, CDR2 FQNNGV. This CDR3 region has 13 residues. With 2 bases removed from V and 1 base from J, the gap between germline ends came to 6 bases. CDR3 region: CASSLQTSYEQYF. CDR3 bases: TGTGCCAGCAGCTTACAAACGTCCTACGAGCAGTACTTC.

This chain connects TRBV7-9 to TRBJ2-3; weak D call: TRBD1 (6 bases). V shed 6 bases and J shed 0 bases, with 13 bases lying between them. This CDR3 is built from 15 residues. CDR1 and CDR2 from the germline V gene are SEHNR and FQNEAQ (reference sequence). CDR3 loop: CASSPSGHSTDTQYF. The DNA for the CDR3 is TGTGCCAGCAGTCCATCGGGACACAGCACAGATACGCAGTATTTT.

The chain combines TRBV7-2 with TRBJ2-7; 7 bases map to TRBD1. J gave up 2 bases and V 1 base, and 5 bases lay outside the gene matches. The CDR3 contains 15 residues. The germline CDR1 and CDR2 sequences are SGHTA and FQGNSA. CDR3 DNA sequence: TGTGCCAGCAGCTTAGTCGGGACAGACCCCTACGAGCAGTACTTC. Amino acids: CASSLVGTDPYEQYF. Full variable domain (missing parts from reference TRBV7-2 and TRBJ2-7): GAGVSQSPSNKVTEKGKDVELRCDPISGHTALYWYRQSLGQGLEFLIYFQGNSAPDKSGLPSDRFSAERTGGSVSTLTIQRTQQEDSAVYLCASSLVGTDPYEQYFGPGTRLTVT.

J is TRBJ2-7 and V is TRBV7-9; 8 nucleotides align to TRBD2. J gave up 0 bases and V 0 bases, and 7 bases lay outside the gene matches. The CDR3 loop spans 17 amino acids. CDR1 and CDR2 from the germline V gene are SEHNR and FQNEAQ (reference sequence). The CDR3 DNA reads TGTGCCAGCAGCTTAGCGTACCCCGGGGGGGGCTCCTACGAGCAGTACTTC. It specifies CASSLAYPGGGSYEQYF.